This T cell receptor (beta chain) was observed in a study of Ad26.COV2.S vaccination and SARS-CoV-2 variants. On the study more broadly: Donor was assigned to the Ad26.COV2.S arm of trial COV1001.

Sequencing was performed with immunoSEQ multiplex PCR; in TCRdb, only in-frame clones are kept and a portion is missing. The sample lists fewer than 400,000 clones, 90% occurring once. Whole-study results and caveats: Those who received the vaccine showed greater spike-specific TCR breadth than those given placebo. Total T cell responses, in the TCR breadth and depth analyses, may have been underestimated. Non-spike TCR breadth showed similarity between vaccine and placebo recipients.

This sample's treatment: around 19 received Ad26.COV2.S at low or high dose, single or two shots; several received placebo; per-sample allocation not given. Sampling took place 63 days after the first vaccine or placebo injection. CDR1 and CDR2 (germline): LGHDT, YNNKEL (reference sequence). The CDR3 extends over 14 amino acids. With 1 base removed from V and 1 base from J, the gap between germline ends came to 8 bases. Concerning this clone: Its target is unknown.

This sequence was found in a person aged 18-65 years who received the Ad26.COV2.S COVID-19 vaccine or a placebo. This specimen consisted of peripheral blood, obtained in a trial of Ad26.COV2.S vaccine versus placebo. This chain links TRBV3-1 (or the pseudogene TRBV3-2) with TRBJ2-7; a possible D gene is TRBD2 (5 bases). The CDR3 sequence is CASSQGLTSYEQYF. DNA for the CDR3: TGTGCCAGCAGCCAAGGACTAACGTCCTACGAGCAGTACTTC.